A selection of T cell receptor beta chains follows, all from one sample in a study of T cells after yellow fever vaccination. TCRdb recomputed calls from the 5' RACE reads with MiXCR, one row per CDR3 protein. The sample yields approximately 240,000 distinct CDR3 sequences, about 3.7% seen once. The input for sequencing was PBMCs, taken 15 days after the yellow fever booster vaccination. Source of these receptors: a man between 18 and 29 years old who received the YFV17D yellow fever vaccine. Both conserved end residues are part of each CDR3. The D gene is left open where the match is weak. Size tells how often a clone was seen (once, few, many) or the class of an expanded clone, and some rows leave it out.

CDR3 DNA	CDR3 protein	D gene	clone size	V gene	J gene
TGCGCCAGCAGCTCGGGACTCTATGAGCAGTTCTTC	CASSSGLYEQFF	.	many	TRBV5-1	TRBJ2-1
TGTGCCAGCACCAGGGACAGCTTCTATGGCTACACCTTC	CASTRDSFYGYTF	TRBD1	many	TRBV6-6	TRBJ1-2
TGTGCCAGTAAGAGTTCCGGGCTGGTTTTTGGTGGCACTGAAGCTTTCTTT	CASKSSGLVFGGTEAFF	.	many	TRBV19	TRBJ1-1
TGTGCCAGCGGGTATCCAAACACCGGGGAGCTGTTTTTT	CASGYPNTGELFF	.	few	TRBV3-1	TRBJ2-2
TGCGCCAGCAGCCAAGATGGGGACAGGGCGGGTCAGCCCCAGCATTTT	CASSQDGDRAGQPQHF	TRBD1	few	TRBV4-1	TRBJ1-5
TGTGCCAGCAGCTTGGAGAATCAGCCCCAGCATTTT	CASSLENQPQHF	.	many	TRBV5-5	TRBJ1-5
TGTGCCAGCGCCACCCCAAATTCCTACGAGCAGTACTTC	CASATPNSYEQYF	.	many	TRBV6-5	TRBJ2-7
TGTGCCATCAGTGACGGCATGGGCACTGAAGCTTTCTTT	CAISDGMGTEAFF	.	many	TRBV10-3	TRBJ1-1
TGTGCCAGTAGCCGGGAATTCAACAATGAGCAGTTCTTC	CASSREFNNEQFF	.	many	TRBV3-1	TRBJ2-1
TGTGCCAGCAGCTCAAACCCCGGGGCAGAGACCCAGTACTTC	CASSSNPGAETQYF	.	many	TRBV7-2	TRBJ2-5
TGTGCCAGCAGCGGGGCGGGAGGCTTTGGGAATGAGCAGTTCTTC	CASSGAGGFGNEQFF	TRBD2	many	TRBV9	TRBJ2-1
TGTGCCAGCAGTTTCGGAAACTCCTATAATTCACCCCTCCACTTT	CASSFGNSYNSPLHF	.	.	TRBV12-3/TRBV12-4	TRBJ1-6
TGTGCCAGCAGATTGTGGGGAGGGGCCGGGGCCAACGTCCTGACTTTC	CASRLWGGAGANVLTF	TRBD2	.	TRBV5-4	TRBJ2-6
TGTGCCACCAGCAGAGGTACAGCGAACACTGAAGCTTTCTTT	CATSRGTANTEAFF	.	many	TRBV15	TRBJ1-1
TGCAGTGCTAGAGGGCGGGCCTACTATAGCAATCAGCCCCAGCATTTT	CSARGRAYYSNQPQHF	.	many	TRBV20-1	TRBJ1-5